A selection of T cell receptor beta chains follows, all from one sample in a study of post-analysis software for immune sequencing data. MiXCR, applied by TCRdb to the PCR reads, yields one record per CDR3 protein. The data hold 800,000 to 950,000 distinct CDR3 sequences, with about 53% observed a single time. The source material was blood. The origin of the receptors is a girl aged 10 to 17 with multiple sclerosis. CDR3s include the opening cysteine and the closing phenylalanine or tryptophan. Each record gives: V gene, CDR3 length, clone size, J gene, CDR3 protein. The size of a clone is reported for some rows only, either as once, few or many, or as a class for expanded clones.

TRBV20-1,12,few,TRBJ2-5,CSARRLQETQYF
TRBV20-1,15,once,TRBJ2-7,CSANQRTSGRFRQYF
TRBV2,12,NA,TRBJ1-2,CASSEGGAGYTF
TRBV20-1,16,NA,TRBJ2-1,CSARGRGLAVPDEQFF
TRBV12-3/TRBV12-4,14,few,TRBJ1-1,CASSPPTGVTEAFF
TRBV20-1,13,few,TRBJ2-4,CSARPGAENIQYF
TRBV2,15,once,TRBJ2-1,CASSDARTTYNEQFF
TRBV20-1,15,NA,NA,CSASDTRGPSYEQYF
TRBV12-3/TRBV12-4,15,few,TRBJ2-7,CASSLMSGGHDEQYF
TRBV7-9,12,NA,TRBJ2-1,CTSSLVPGEQFF
TRBV29-1,14,few,TRBJ2-7,CSFRRDPYTYEQYF
TRBV7-3,13,NA,TRBJ1-1,CASSARGDTEAFF
TRBV9,13,few,TRBJ2-5,CASNRGGQETQYF
TRBV2,17,NA,TRBJ2-1,CASSAPRGIPLYNEQFF
TRBV20-1,13,NA,TRBJ2-3,CSAEGDHTDTQYF
TRBV20-1,14,NA,TRBJ1-1,CSARAVRGGTEAFF
TRBV12-5,16,NA,TRBJ1-2,CASGLGITGQGDGYTF
TRBV29-1,13,few,TRBJ2-5,CSVRERGPETQYF
TRBV25-1,16,NA,TRBJ2-7,CASSDPRTGISYEQYF
TRBV20-1,12,few,TRBJ2-5,CSARPPRETQYF
TRBV12-3/TRBV12-4,15,NA,TRBJ2-3,CASRSDGYSTDTQYF
TRBV7-2,15,NA,TRBJ2-7,CASNLYGTPDYEQYF
TRBV27,15,few,TRBJ2-3,CASTSGAGKADTQYF
TRBV3-1,14,NA,TRBJ1-6,CASSQMGKGSPLHF
TRBV5-1,15,NA,TRBJ2-7,CASSLEGPRSGEQYF
TRBV6-6,16,NA,TRBJ1-2,CASSYSSRNFNYGYTF
TRBV29-1,14,NA,TRBJ1-2,CSARGGDKVYGYTF
TRBV3-1,16,NA,TRBJ2-1,CASSQGRTSGVNEQFF
TRBV2,13,NA,TRBJ1-2,CASKQGIPRGYTF
TRBV6-6,14,NA,TRBJ1-2,CASSSVGGGYGYTF
TRBV29-1,15,few,TRBJ2-1,CSVEAPRGPYNEQFF
TRBV27,14,once,TRBJ2-1,CASSPGGADNEQFF
TRBV29-1,12,NA,TRBJ2-7,CSVEGLFNEQYF
TRBV5-1,15,NA,TRBJ1-1,CASSEETRPNTEAFF
TRBV7-9,18,NA,TRBJ2-5,CASSFLLGPATSRETQYF
TRBV20-1,15,many,TRBJ2-5,CSARGLAGDQETQYF
TRBV10-3,13,NA,TRBJ2-1,CAISDARGNEQFF
TRBV5-1,16,NA,TRBJ2-1,CASSLASGVIYNEQFF
TRBV7-9,13,few,TRBJ2-5,CASRSVGQETQYF
TRBV20-1,12,few,TRBJ2-7,CSARRNSYEQYF
TRBV4-2,16,many,TRBJ2-3,CASSHNKGGGADTQYF
TRBV20-1,12,NA,TRBJ2-5,CSASIGGETQYF
TRBV7-2,16,NA,TRBJ2-1,CASSLSGGLNYNEQFF
TRBV27,15,few,TRBJ2-7,CASRPRPTSAYEQYF
TRBV11-1,15,NA,TRBJ2-1,CASSFCSGGAEEQFF
TRBV24-1,17,NA,TRBJ2-3,CATSDNGLAGGADTQYF
TRBV27,13,NA,NA,CASSTQGANEQYF
TRBV29-1,14,NA,TRBJ2-1,CSVLQFSSYNEQFF
TRBV5-1,13,few,TRBJ1-1,CASRATLNTEAFF
TRBV28,14,NA,TRBJ2-1,CASRVQGLGNEQFF
TRBV7-9,13,few,NA,CASSLAQGVEQYF
TRBV10-3,13,NA,TRBJ2-1,CAIRESTRTRQFF
TRBV2,13,few,TRBJ2-5,CASSTGRQETQYF
TRBV20-1,15,NA,TRBJ1-2,CCARDLGREDYGYTF
TRBV20-1,13,NA,TRBJ2-1,CSATAGGTDTQFF
TRBV7-9,14,NA,TRBJ1-1,CASSLRDSYTEAFF